This record looks at one T cell receptor (beta chain) sequence and its context. Antigen: not known. The data were obtained in a study of cytomegalovirus exposure and HLA in healthy donors. This CDR3 is built from 12 residues. The germline gives CDR1 SNHLY, CDR2 FYNNEI. V dropped 8 bases and J dropped 2 bases, with 9 bases sitting between them. Use of 60 Vbeta and 13 Jbeta primers characterized the PCR. The table came from immunoSEQ multiplex PCR; TCRdb's copy has only in-frame clones and leaves some out. The sample records 90,000 to 150,000 clones, roughly four fifths being singletons. Findings of the study overall: What was likely a sequencing artifact was a cluster of highly shared sequence variants.

The chain recombines TRBV2 with TRBJ2-5; tentative D call: TRBD2 (5 bases). The sample taken for sequencing was PBMCs. This sequence was found in a man between 35 and 55 years old in good health and CMV-seronegative. CDR3 DNA sequence: TGTGCCAGCCTCGGAGGACAAGAGACCCAGTACTTC. This translates into CASLGGQETQYF.